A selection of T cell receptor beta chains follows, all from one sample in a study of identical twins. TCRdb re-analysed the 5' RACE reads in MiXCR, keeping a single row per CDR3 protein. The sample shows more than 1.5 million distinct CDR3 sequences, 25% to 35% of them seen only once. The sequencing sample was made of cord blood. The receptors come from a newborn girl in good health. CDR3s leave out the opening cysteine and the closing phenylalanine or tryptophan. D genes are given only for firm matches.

ASSEGGYSGRPF	TRBJ2-1	TRBV6-1	TRBD2
AISEPNFGRGYNYGYT	TRBJ1-2	TRBV10-3	NA
ASSLPGTEGYT	TRBJ1-2	TRBV28	NA
ASGSRTSGSTGELF	TRBJ2-2	TRBV12-5	TRBD2
ASTFKANNEQF	TRBJ2-1	TRBV5-1	NA
ASSLREGLAIQY	NA	TRBV12-3/TRBV12-4	TRBD2
ASSWTSLAEQY	TRBJ2-7	TRBV27	TRBD2
ASSQNRDNYGYT	TRBJ1-2	TRBV3-1	NA
ASSLDDYWVYEQY	TRBJ2-7	TRBV5-6	NA
ASSKGQVPNYGYT	TRBJ1-2	TRBV2	TRBD1
ASSEANPPYNEQY	TRBJ2-5	TRBV2	NA
ASSLTQGTYEQY	TRBJ2-7	TRBV5-1	NA
ASRYSYSGRNEQF	TRBJ2-1	TRBV28	TRBD2
SARDGVLGKLF	TRBJ1-4	TRBV20-1	NA
SARGDSQKLF	TRBJ1-4	TRBV20-1	TRBD1
ASSLGSLGGNEQF	TRBJ2-1	TRBV7-2	NA
SAVGTSRTQETQY	TRBJ2-5	TRBV20-1	TRBD2
ASSFGETIWEGLQETQY	TRBJ2-5	TRBV28	TRBD2
ASSQDYPGQGTYERY	TRBJ2-5	TRBV14	TRBD1
AISPVASSYNSPLH	TRBJ1-6	TRBV10-3	NA
ASSLTASLNTEAF	TRBJ1-1	TRBV7-9	NA
ASNQAGRHYGCT	TRBJ1-2	TRBV3-1	NA
ASSRLDRGNTDTQY	TRBJ2-3	TRBV4-2	TRBD1
SARLDRLLYNEQF	TRBJ2-1	TRBV20-1	NA
ASSLLAGNSYNEQF	TRBJ2-1	TRBV7-2	TRBD2
ASSPQDRGYYNEQY	NA	TRBV5-6	TRBD1
ASSLAPTSDSYEQY	TRBJ2-7	TRBV5-1	NA
ASSLMDSFTYEQY	TRBJ2-7	TRBV7-2	NA
ASSFGSGETQY	TRBJ2-5	TRBV5-1	TRBD2
ASSQDWWQGGYT	TRBJ1-2	TRBV4-2	NA
ASSQGRGSRETQY	TRBJ2-5	TRBV4-1	NA
ASSPGGGRNTDTQY	TRBJ2-3	TRBV4-2	TRBD2
ASSLGDRDGEKLF	TRBJ1-4	TRBV7-2	TRBD1
ASSLSLLAGTPYEQY	TRBJ2-7	TRBV27	TRBD2
ASSLEVRGNQPQH	TRBJ1-5	TRBV5-5	NA